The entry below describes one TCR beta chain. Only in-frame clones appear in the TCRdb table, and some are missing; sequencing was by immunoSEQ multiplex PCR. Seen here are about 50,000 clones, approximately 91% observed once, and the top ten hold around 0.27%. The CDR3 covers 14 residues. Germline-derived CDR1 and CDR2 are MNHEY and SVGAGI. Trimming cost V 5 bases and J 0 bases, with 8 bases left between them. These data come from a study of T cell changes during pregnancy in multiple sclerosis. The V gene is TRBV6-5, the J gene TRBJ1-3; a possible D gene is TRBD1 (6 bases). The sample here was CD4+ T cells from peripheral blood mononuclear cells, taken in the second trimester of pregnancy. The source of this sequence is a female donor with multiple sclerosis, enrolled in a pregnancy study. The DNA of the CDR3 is TGTGCCAGCAGTGAACAGGGCTCTGGAAACACCATATATTTT. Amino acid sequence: CASSEQGSGNTIYF.